Following are 29 T cell receptor beta chains from one sample sequenced in a study of blood T cell repertoires in COVID-19. TCRdb's copy holds only in-frame clones and misses some; the assay was immunoSEQ multiplex PCR. The sample has 320,000 or so clones, more than 75% seen once; the top ten hold approximately 0.93%. Source material: PBMCs or T cells enriched from blood (not recorded which). These receptors were collected from a young woman who had recovered from COVID-19.

V and J are TRBV19 and TRBJ1-1; D call uncertain. CDR1 is LNHDA, CDR2 SQIVND, per germline (reference sequence). Trimming removed 5 bases from V and 6 bases from J, with 13 bases in between. CDR3 length equals 13 residues. The CDR3 coding sequence is TGTGCCAGTAGTCTACTGTCTGAGTCTGAAGCTTTCTTT. Translation gives CASSLLSESEAFF.

The V call is TRBV6-5, the J call TRBJ1-6; 7 bases are a match to TRBD1. The CDR3 runs 14 residues. With V trimmed by 6 bases and J by 6 bases, 5 bases remained unmatched. CDR1 is MNHEY, CDR2 SVGAGI, per germline. CDR3 nucleotides: TGTGCCAGCAGGGGGACAGCTTTTAATTCACCCCTCCACTTT. Protein product: CASRGTAFNSPLHF.

This clone was counted only a few times. V usage is TRBV5-5 and J usage is TRBJ1-1; 9 bases match TRBD1. The J segment lost 0 bases and the V segment lost 2 bases, leaving 11 bases of the junction unmatched. This CDR3 comprises 18 residues. Germline lookup yields CDR1 SGHKS and CDR2 YYEKEE (reference sequence). The chain's CDR3 is CASSFHPTGGSMNTEAFF. CDR3 bases: TGTGCCAGCAGCTTTCACCCGACAGGGGGTAGCATGAACACTGAAGCTTTCTTT. Full variable domain (rest looked up from reference TRBV5-5 and TRBJ1-1): DAGVTQSPTHLIKTRGQQVTLRCSPISGHKSVSWYQQVLGQGPQFIFQYYEKEERGRGNFPDRFSARQFPNYSSELNVNALLLGDSALYLCASSFHPTGGSMNTEAFFGQGTRLTVV.

The chain links TRBV13 to TRBJ2-3, with 9 bases aligning to TRBD2. The CDR3 covers 18 residues. V lost 4 bases and J lost 6; bases outside the gene matches: 17. Germline V gene sequence: CDR1 PRHDT, CDR2 FYEKMQ (reference sequence). The CDR3 DNA is TGTGCCAGCAGCTCCCCCCCGGCTAGCGGGGAGGTGTCGGATACGCAGTATTTT. This gives the protein CASSSPPASGEVSDTQYF.

The count of this clone is one. V and J are TRBV7-6 and TRBJ1-2; 8 bases are a match to TRBD1. The CDR3 runs 14 residues. Germline trimming cut 6 bases from V and 7 bases from J; bases unmatched to any gene: 10. In germline, CDR1 is SGHVS, CDR2 FNYEAQ. The CDR3 here is CASSLGQGALGYTF. Written as DNA, the CDR3 is TGTGCCAGCAGTCTTGGGCAGGGGGCGCTTGGCTACACCTTC.

This clone was observed once. The rearrangement links TRBV9 to TRBJ2-5; 7 nucleotides agree with TRBD1. Trimming cost V 0 bases and J 0 bases; bases outside gene matches: 8. This CDR3 contains 17 residues. Germline CDR1 and CDR2: SGDLS and YYNGEE. CDR3 residues: CASSVGGGYQYQETQYF. The DNA of the CDR3 is TGTGCCAGCAGCGTAGGAGGGGGCTACCAGTACCAAGAGACCCAGTACTTC. The full variable domain, completed using reference TRBV9 and TRBJ2-5, is DSGVTQTPKHLITATGQRVTLRCSPRSGDLSVYWYQQSLDQGLQFLIQYYNGEERAKGNILERFSAQQFPDLHSELNLSSLELGDSALYFCASSVGGGYQYQETQYFGPGTRLLVL.

The V and J genes are TRBV11-2 and TRBJ2-1; 10 bases map to TRBD2. Germline CDR1 and CDR2: SGHAT and FQNNGV. Trimming removed 1 base from V and 3 bases from J; junction bases left unmatched: 3. There are 16 residues in the CDR3. The DNA for the CDR3 is TGTGCCAGCAGCTTAGGCCTAGCGGGAGACTACAATGAGCAGTTCTTC. Protein: CASSLGLAGDYNEQFF.

The chain joins TRBV9 to TRBJ2-1, with unresolved D. The CDR3 runs 13 residues. In germline, CDR1 is SGDLS, CDR2 YYNGEE. The V end lost 2 bases, the J end lost 0 bases, and 3 bases lay between the germline ends. The CDR3 DNA reads TGTGCCAGCAGCGTCGGCTCCTACAATGAGCAGTTCTTC. It is translated as CASSVGSYNEQFF.

The V and J genes are TRBV10-3 and TRBJ1-4; D gene uncertain. The germline V gene has CDR1 ENHRY and CDR2 SYGVKD. V lost 2 bases and J lost 8, with 9 bases in between. This CDR3 comprises 13 residues. The CDR3 DNA reads as TGTGCCATCAGTGAGGGGAGGTGGGAAAAACTGTTTTTT. Translation: CAISEGRWEKLFF.

The genes are TRBV28 and TRBJ2-7, with D tentatively TRBD2 (5 bases). The CDR3 contains 14 residues. Trimming pared 3 bases from V and 3 bases from J, leaving 12 bases between. Germline V gene sequence: CDR1 MDHEN, CDR2 SYDVKM. The CDR3 sequence is CASSLRSGGYEQYF. The DNA for the CDR3 is TGTGCCAGCAGTTTGCGGTCTGGAGGCTACGAGCAGTACTTC.

The genes are TRBV5-1 and TRBJ1-6; no firm D call. Per germline, CDR1 SGHRS and CDR2 YFSETQ. V was cut by 4 bases and J by 7 bases, with 9 bases left in between. The CDR3 contains 13 residues. The CDR3: CASSPLRNSPLHF. The DNA for the CDR3 is TGCGCCAGCAGCCCATTGAGGAATTCACCCCTCCACTTT.

The chain combines TRBV15 with TRBJ2-7; the match to TRBD1 covers 9 bases. The V segment lost 3 bases and the J segment 2 bases; nucleotides outside the gene matches: 2. This CDR3 has 14 amino acids. Germline values: CDR1 LNHNV, CDR2 YYDKDF (reference sequence). In DNA, the CDR3 is TGTGCCACCAGCAGGTGGACAGGGGCCTACGAGCAGTACTTC. Its translation: CATSRWTGAYEQYF.

This clone is a singleton in its sample. The chain's CDR3 is CASSSFGLANEQFF. DNA of the CDR3: TGTGCCAGCAGCTCCTTCGGACTGGCCAATGAGCAGTTCTTC. This chain uses TRBV9 with TRBJ2-1, with a weak D call TRBD2 (5 bases). V lost 4 bases, J lost 6 bases, and 14 bases lay in between. This CDR3 is built from 14 residues. Germline V CDR1 and CDR2: SGDLS, YYNGEE.

This chain connects TRBV6-2 or TRBV6-3 to TRBJ1-2, with D possibly matching TRBD1 (6 bases). The CDR3 length is 13 residues. From germline, CDR1 is MNHEY and CDR2 SVGEGT. The V gene lost 5 bases and the J gene lost 4 bases, with 11 bases spanning the gap. CDR3 DNA: TGTGCCAGCAGTCGGGACATCAGCTATGGCTACACCTTC. Its protein product is CASSRDISYGYTF.

CDR3 loop: CASSSQGSNSPLHF. The CDR3 bases are TGTGCCAGCAGCTCACAGGGGAGCAATTCACCCCTCCACTTT. The chain carries TRBV7-2 and TRBJ1-6; TRBD1 matches at 7 bases. The V gene end was trimmed by 4 bases and the J gene end by 7 bases; junction bases not matched to a gene: 4. CDR3 length: 14 residues. Per germline, CDR1 SGHTA and CDR2 FQGNSA. The full variable domain, in which reference TRBV7-2 and TRBJ1-6 provide the parts outside the CDR3, is GAGVSQSPSNKVTEKGKDVELRCDPISGHTALYWYRQSLGQGLEFLIYFQGNSAPDKSGLPSDRFSAERTGGSVSTLTIQRTQQEDSAVYLCASSSQGSNSPLHFGNGTRLTVT.

The chain carries TRBV24-1 and TRBJ2-1; the D gene is possibly TRBD2 (5 bases). Germline CDR1 is KGHDR and CDR2 is SFDVKD. V lost 5 bases to trimming and J lost 4 bases, with 11 bases between them. The length of the CDR3 is 14 residues. The CDR3 is CATSATDLYNEQFF. The CDR3 nucleotides are TGTGCCACCAGTGCTACGGACTTATACAATGAGCAGTTCTTC.

The J gene is TRBJ2-7, the V gene TRBV6-5, with TRBD1 matching 10 bases. CDR3 length: 13 amino acids. Losses at the gene ends were 10 bases for V and 4 bases for J; bases not matched to a gene: 7. Germline values: CDR1 MNHEY, CDR2 SVGAGI. Here the CDR3 DNA reads TGTGCCACAGGGACAGGGGTTGTGTACGAGCAGTACTTC. This sequence encodes CATGTGVVYEQYF.

The V gene is TRBV19, the J gene TRBJ1-2; 8 nucleotides align to TRBD1. J gave up 0 bases and V 5 bases, and 2 bases lay outside the gene matches. CDR1 LNHDA and CDR2 SQIVND come from the germline V gene (reference sequence). This CDR3 comprises 14 residues. This CDR3 reads CASSGTGANYGYTF. The DNA for the CDR3 is TGTGCCAGTAGTGGGACAGGTGCTAACTATGGCTACACCTTC. Filled out from reference TRBV19 and TRBJ1-2, the complete variable domain reads DGGITQSPKYLFRKEGQNVTLSCEQNLNHDAMYWYRQDPGQGLRLIYYSQIVNDFQKGDIAEGYSVSREKKESFPLTVTSAQKNPTAFYLCASSGTGANYGYTFGSGTRLTVV.

This clone has ten or more counts. The CDR3 nucleotides read TGTGCCAGTAGTATGGACAGGAGAAGGAATCAGCCCCAGCATTTT. Protein sequence: CASSMDRRRNQPQHF. The chain has TRBV19 and TRBJ1-5, with 7 bases matching TRBD1. The CDR3 runs 15 residues. Trimming cost V 3 bases and J 4 bases; bases outside gene matches: 6. Germline-derived CDR1 and CDR2 are LNHDA and SQIVND (reference sequence).

This clone was observed a few times. The gene calls are TRBV5-6 and TRBJ1-1; a weak D match, TRBD1 (5 bases). The V gene lost 4 bases and the J gene lost 6 bases, with 10 bases spanning the gap. Germline loops: CDR1 SGHDT, CDR2 YYEEEE. The CDR3 has 12 residues. CDR3 nucleotide sequence: TGTGCCAGCAGCGTACGCAGGGCTGAAGCTTTCTTT. Its translation is CASSVRRAEAFF.

J is TRBJ2-5 and V is TRBV29-1, with 7 bases that match TRBD1. The CDR3 consists of 16 residues. The germline V gene has CDR1 SQVTM and CDR2 ANQGSEA. V shed 5 bases and J 7 bases; nucleotides not matched to a gene: 19. CDR3 sequence: CSVSALDRVPGGTQYF. In DNA, the CDR3 is TGCAGCGTTTCGGCCTTAGACAGGGTTCCAGGGGGGACCCAGTACTTC.

The rearrangement uses TRBV28 and TRBJ2-7; possible D gene TRBD2, 6 bases. The CDR3 covers 14 residues. Germline lookup yields CDR1 MDHEN and CDR2 SYDVKM. V dropped 8 bases and J dropped 1 base, with 15 bases sitting between them. The CDR3 DNA follows: TGTGCCAGCGCGAGGAGGGACGCATCCTACGAGCAGTACTTC. It specifies CASARRDASYEQYF. The entire variable domain, with the rest obtained from reference TRBV28 and TRBJ2-7, is as follows: DVKVTQSSRYLVKRTGEKVFLECVQDMDHENMFWYRQDPGLGLRLIYFSYDVKMKEKGDIPEGYSVSREKKERFSLILESASTNQTSMYLCASARRDASYEQYFGPGTRLTVT.

This clone was seen a single time. J is TRBJ1-2 and V is TRBV3-1 (or the pseudogene TRBV3-2); the D gene is possibly TRBD1 (6 bases). The germline V gene has CDR1 LGHDT and CDR2 YNNKEL (reference sequence). The CDR3 spans 15 residues. The V gene lost 4 bases and the J gene lost 4 bases, with 16 bases spanning the gap. CDR3 DNA sequence: TGTGCCAGCAGCCTAAGGGGGACATCCGGCTATGGCTACACCTTC. Translating gives CASSLRGTSGYGYTF.

The chain is built from TRBV19 and TRBJ2-7; a possible D gene is TRBD1 (6 bases). With 2 bases removed from V and 3 bases from J, the gap between germline ends came to 14 bases. The length of the CDR3 is 15 residues. CDR1 is LNHDA, CDR2 SQIVND, per germline (reference sequence). The CDR3 sequence: CASSIQGTTFYEQYF. For the CDR3, the DNA is TGTGCCAGTAGTATACAGGGGACAACCTTCTACGAGCAGTACTTC. The full variable domain, its missing parts supplied by reference TRBV19 and TRBJ2-7, is DGGITQSPKYLFRKEGQNVTLSCEQNLNHDAMYWYRQDPGQGLRLIYYSQIVNDFQKGDIAEGYSVSREKKESFPLTVTSAQKNPTAFYLCASSIQGTTFYEQYFGPGTRLTVT.

The chain combines TRBV11-2 with TRBJ1-6; D is unclear. This CDR3 contains 14 residues. Trimming removed 5 bases from V and 8 bases from J, with 13 bases in between. Germline V lookup: CDR1 SGHAT, CDR2 FQNNGV. The CDR3 bases are TGTGCCAGCAGCCGGACTCTTATTGATTCACCCCTCCACTTT. Translating it yields CASSRTLIDSPLHF.

The genes are TRBV28 and TRBJ2-5; 8 nucleotides match TRBD1. Germline CDR1 reads MDHEN; CDR2 reads SYDVKM. The CDR3 loop spans 14 amino acids. The V gene end was trimmed by 5 bases and the J gene end by 2 bases; junction bases not matched to a gene: 4. This chain's CDR3 is CASSKTGVQETQYF. DNA for the CDR3: TGTGCCAGCAGTAAGACAGGGGTACAAGAGACCCAGTACTTC.

The rearrangement uses TRBV6-5 and TRBJ1-6, with 7 bases matching TRBD1. CDR1 is MNHEY and CDR2 is SVGAGI in the germline V gene. The CDR3 is 13 amino acids. The V gene end was trimmed by 5 bases and the J gene end by 10 bases; junction bases not matched to a gene: 5. The CDR3 coding sequence is TGTGCCAGCAGTCGACAGGGAAGGTCACCCCTCCACTTT. Translation gives CASSRQGRSPLHF.

A single count supports this clone. V usage is TRBV6-5 and J usage is TRBJ1-6; a weak D match, TRBD1 (6 bases). Germline-derived CDR1 and CDR2 are MNHEY and SVGAGI. This CDR3 is 15 amino acids long. Trimming stripped 7 bases from V and 0 bases from J, with 10 bases between. CDR3 nucleotides: TGTGCCAGCAATACAGGGAGCTCCTATAATTCACCCCTCCACTTT. Its protein product is CASNTGSSYNSPLHF.

This clone came up a few times. The chain combines TRBV19 with TRBJ2-1; the match to TRBD2 covers 12 bases. The V and J ends lost 6 bases and 9 bases, in that order; junction bases with no gene match: 6. The CDR3 consists of 14 residues. Germline loops: CDR1 LNHDA, CDR2 SQIVND (reference sequence). In DNA, the CDR3 is TGTGCCAGTAGACTAGCGGGGGGTAAAACTGAGCAGTTCTTC. Its protein is CASRLAGGKTEQFF.